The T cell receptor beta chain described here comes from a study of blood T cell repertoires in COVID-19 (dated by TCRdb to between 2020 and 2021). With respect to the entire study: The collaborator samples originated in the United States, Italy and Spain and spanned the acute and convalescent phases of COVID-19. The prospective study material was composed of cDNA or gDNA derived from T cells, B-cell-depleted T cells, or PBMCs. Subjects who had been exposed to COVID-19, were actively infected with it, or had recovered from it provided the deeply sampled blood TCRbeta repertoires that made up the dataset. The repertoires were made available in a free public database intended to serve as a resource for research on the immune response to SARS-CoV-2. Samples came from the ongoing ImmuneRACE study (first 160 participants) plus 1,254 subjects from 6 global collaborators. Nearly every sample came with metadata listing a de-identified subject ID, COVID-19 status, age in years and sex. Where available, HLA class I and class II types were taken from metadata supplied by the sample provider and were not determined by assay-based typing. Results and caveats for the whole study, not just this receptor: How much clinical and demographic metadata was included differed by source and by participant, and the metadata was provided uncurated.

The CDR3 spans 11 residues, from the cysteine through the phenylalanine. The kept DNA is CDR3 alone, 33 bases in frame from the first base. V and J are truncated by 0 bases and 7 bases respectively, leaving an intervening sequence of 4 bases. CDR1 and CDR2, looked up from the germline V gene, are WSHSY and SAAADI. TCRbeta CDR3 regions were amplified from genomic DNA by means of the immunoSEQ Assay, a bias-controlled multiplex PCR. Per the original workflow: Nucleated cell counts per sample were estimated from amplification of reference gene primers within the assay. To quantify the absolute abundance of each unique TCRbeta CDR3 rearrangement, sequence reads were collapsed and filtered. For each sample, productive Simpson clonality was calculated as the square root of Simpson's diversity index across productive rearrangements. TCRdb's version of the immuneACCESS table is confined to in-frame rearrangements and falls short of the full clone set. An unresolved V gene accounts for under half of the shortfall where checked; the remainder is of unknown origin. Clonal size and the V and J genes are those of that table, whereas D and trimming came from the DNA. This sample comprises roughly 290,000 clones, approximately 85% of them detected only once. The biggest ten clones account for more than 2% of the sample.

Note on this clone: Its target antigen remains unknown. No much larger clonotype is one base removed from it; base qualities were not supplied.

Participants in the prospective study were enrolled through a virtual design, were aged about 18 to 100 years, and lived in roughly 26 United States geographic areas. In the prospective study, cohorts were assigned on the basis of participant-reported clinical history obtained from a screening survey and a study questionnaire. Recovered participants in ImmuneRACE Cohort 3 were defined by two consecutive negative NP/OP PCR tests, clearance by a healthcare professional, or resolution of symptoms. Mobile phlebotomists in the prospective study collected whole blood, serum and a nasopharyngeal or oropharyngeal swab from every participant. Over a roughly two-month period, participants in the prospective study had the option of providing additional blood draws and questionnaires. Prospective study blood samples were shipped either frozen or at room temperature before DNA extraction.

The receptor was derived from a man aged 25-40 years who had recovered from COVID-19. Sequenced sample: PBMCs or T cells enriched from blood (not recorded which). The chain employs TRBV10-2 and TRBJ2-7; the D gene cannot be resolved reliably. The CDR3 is CASSESREQYF. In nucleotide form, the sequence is TGCGCCAGCAGTGAGTCACGGGAGCAGTACTTC.